Sequencing of this TCR beta chain was carried out in a study of spatial heterogeneity in lung cancer. General study results and limits: Approximate estimated coverage of tumor T cells amounted to 7% for alpha and approximately 12% for beta chains. Tumors with more nonsynonymous mutations had more expanded intratumoral alpha and beta TCRs. Ubiquitous and regional nonsynonymous mutation counts were tracked by ubiquitous and regional expanded TCR counts, respectively.

TCRdb fed the 5' RACE reads into MiXCR, producing one record per CDR3 protein. The sample has 13,000 or so distinct CDR3 sequences; 5.1% are singletons. This sample's time point: sample taken at primary tumor resection. The donors comprised about 69 untreated early-stage non-small cell lung cancer patients. Whole RNA obtained from tumor, nontumor lung or frozen PBMC underwent sequencing without sorting. The CDR3 is 13 amino acids. The V segment lost 2 bases and the J segment 9 bases; nucleotides outside the gene matches: 3. Ten or more counts support this clonotype. What it binds is unknown. This sequence joins TRBV12-3 or TRBV12-4 and TRBJ1-5; 8 bases match TRBD1. The sequences come from lung tumor tissue, collected at surgery. The source of this sequence is a male donor with early-stage non-small cell lung cancer. CDR3 DNA: TGTGCCAGCAGTTTAATTGGACAGGGGCCCCAGCATTTT. As protein: CASSLIGQGPQHF.